This paragraph covers one T cell receptor beta chain sequence. Generated by immunoSEQ multiplex PCR, the TCRdb table keeps only in-frame clones and is missing some. The repertoire holds roughly 260,000 clones, with more than 70% as singletons. The data were obtained in a study of blood T cell repertoires in COVID-19. The CDR3 is made up of 13 amino acids. Germline values: CDR1 MDHEN, CDR2 SYDVKM. Trimming shortened V by 8 bases and J by 9 bases, and 17 bases separated the two germline ends. The sequence was obtained from a woman aged 50 to 60 with acute or convalescent COVID-19. The chain combines TRBV28 with TRBJ1-5; maybe TRBD1 (6 bases). Sample: peripheral blood. The CDR3 nucleotides are TGTGCCAGCGCCGGGGGGCCGGTTCGGCCCCAGCATTTT. Translation: CASAGGPVRPQHF.